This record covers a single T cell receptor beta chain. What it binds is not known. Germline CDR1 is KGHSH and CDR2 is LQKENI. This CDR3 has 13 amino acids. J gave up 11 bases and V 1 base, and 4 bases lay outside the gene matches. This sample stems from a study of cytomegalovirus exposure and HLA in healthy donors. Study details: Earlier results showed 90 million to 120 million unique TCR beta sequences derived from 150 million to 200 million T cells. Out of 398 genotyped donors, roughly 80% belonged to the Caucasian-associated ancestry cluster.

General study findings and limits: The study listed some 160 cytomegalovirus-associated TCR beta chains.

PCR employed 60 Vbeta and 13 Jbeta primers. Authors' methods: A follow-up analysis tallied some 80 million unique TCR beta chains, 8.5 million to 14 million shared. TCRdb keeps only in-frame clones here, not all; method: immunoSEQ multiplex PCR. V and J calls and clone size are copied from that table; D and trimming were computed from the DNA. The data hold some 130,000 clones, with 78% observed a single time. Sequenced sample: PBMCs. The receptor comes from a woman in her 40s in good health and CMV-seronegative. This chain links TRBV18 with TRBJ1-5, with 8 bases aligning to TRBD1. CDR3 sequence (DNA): TGTGCCAGCTCACCACAATTACAGGGGGCCCAGCATTTT. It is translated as CASSPQLQGAQHF.